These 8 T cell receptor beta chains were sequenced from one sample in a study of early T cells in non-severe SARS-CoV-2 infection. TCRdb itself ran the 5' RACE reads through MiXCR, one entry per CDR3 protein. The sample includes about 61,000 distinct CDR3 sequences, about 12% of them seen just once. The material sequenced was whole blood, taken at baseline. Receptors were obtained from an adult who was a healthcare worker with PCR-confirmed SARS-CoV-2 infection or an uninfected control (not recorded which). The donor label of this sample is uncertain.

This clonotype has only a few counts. CDR3 sequence (DNA): TGTGCCAGCAGGACAAGGGACAGCTCTGGAAACACCATATATTTT. Its protein is CASRTRDSSGNTIYF. The chain recombines TRBV12-3 or TRBV12-4 with TRBJ1-3, with 7 bases fitting TRBD1. There are 15 residues in the CDR3. V was pared by 6 bases and J by 0 bases, with 5 bases of the junction left unmatched.

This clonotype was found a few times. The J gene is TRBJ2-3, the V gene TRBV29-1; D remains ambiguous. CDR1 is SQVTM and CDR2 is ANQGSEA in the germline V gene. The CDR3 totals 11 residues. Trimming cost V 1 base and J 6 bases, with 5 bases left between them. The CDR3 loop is CSVEGGDTQYF. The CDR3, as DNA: TGCAGCGTTGAAGGAGGCGATACGCAGTATTTT.

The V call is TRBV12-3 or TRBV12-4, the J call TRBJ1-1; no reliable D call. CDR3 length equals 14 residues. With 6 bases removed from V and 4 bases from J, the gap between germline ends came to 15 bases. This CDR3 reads CASSTLGRGTEAFF. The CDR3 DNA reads TGTGCCAGCAGCACACTAGGGCGGGGCACTGAAGCTTTCTTT.

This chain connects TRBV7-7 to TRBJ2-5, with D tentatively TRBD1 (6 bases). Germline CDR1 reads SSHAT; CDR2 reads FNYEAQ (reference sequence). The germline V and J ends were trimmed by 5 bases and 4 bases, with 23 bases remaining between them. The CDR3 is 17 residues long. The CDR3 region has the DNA TGTGCCAGCAGCCAGGGCACGCTGGCAGGGGATCGAGAGACCCAGTACTTC. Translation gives CASSQGTLAGDRETQYF.

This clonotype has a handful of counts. The CDR3: CASSVGQGALGEKLFF. In DNA, the CDR3 is TGTGCCAGCAGTGTTGGACAGGGGGCACTGGGTGAAAAACTGTTTTTT. V is TRBV2 and J is TRBJ1-4, with 11 nucleotides matching TRBD1. Germline V gene sequence: CDR1 SNHLY, CDR2 FYNNEI. CDR3 length equals 16 residues. The junction had 8 bases not matched to a gene; V was cut back by 4 bases and J by 7 bases.

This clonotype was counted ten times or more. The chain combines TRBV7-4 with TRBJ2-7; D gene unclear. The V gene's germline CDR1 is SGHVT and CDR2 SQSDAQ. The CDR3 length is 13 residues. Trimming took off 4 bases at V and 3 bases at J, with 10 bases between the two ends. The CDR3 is CASSSVSHYEQYV. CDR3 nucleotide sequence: TGTGCCAGCAGCTCCGTATCCCACTACGAGCAGTACGTC.

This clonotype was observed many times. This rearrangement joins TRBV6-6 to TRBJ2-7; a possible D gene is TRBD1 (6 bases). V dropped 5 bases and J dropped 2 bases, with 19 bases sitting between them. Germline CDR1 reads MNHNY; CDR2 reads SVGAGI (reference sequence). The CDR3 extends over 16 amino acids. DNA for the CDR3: TGTGCCAGCAGTACGAGGGTTAGAGGGGACACCTACGAGCAGTACGTC. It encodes CASSTRVRGDTYEQYV.

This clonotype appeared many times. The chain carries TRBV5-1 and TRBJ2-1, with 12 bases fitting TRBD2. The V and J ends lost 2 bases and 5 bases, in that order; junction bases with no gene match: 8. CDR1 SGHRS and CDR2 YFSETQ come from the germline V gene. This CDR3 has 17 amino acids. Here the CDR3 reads CASSFSTSGGQNNEQFF. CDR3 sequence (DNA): TGCGCCAGCAGCTTTTCGACTAGCGGGGGACAGAACAATGAGCAGTTCTTC.